A selection of T cell receptor beta chains follows, all from one sample in a study of T-cell memory formation after mild COVID-19. TCRdb independently ran MiXCR on the 5' RACE reads; one entry per CDR3 protein. Of around 370,000 distinct CDR3 sequences in the sample, more than 20% were seen once. Sample: PBMCs or a T cell subset sorted from them (not recorded which). The receptors were sampled from an adult woman who had mild COVID-19 (a few samples of this study predate the infection). Cell type and time point are not known. Both conserved end residues are part of each CDR3. The D gene is left open where the match is weak. Clone size is given for some rows only: seen once, a few or many times, or a class if the clone is expanded.

TRBD2 | TRBJ2-1 | TRBV7-3 | few | TGTGCCAGCAGCTCTAGCGGGAGTCGGTACAATGAGCAGTTCTTC | CASSSSGSRYNEQFF
TRBD2 | TRBJ2-1 | TRBV12-3/TRBV12-4 | few | TGTGCCAGCAGTCCCGCAAGGACTAGCGGGGGGGCCGTGTTCTTC | CASSPARTSGGAVFF
TRBD1 | TRBJ2-6 | TRBV29-1 | few | TGCAGCGTTCCAGGGGGCTCTGGGGCCAACGTCCTGACTTTC | CSVPGGSGANVLTF
. | TRBJ2-5 | TRBV15 | . | TGTGCCACCAGCAGATATGCCCAGGTTCAAGAGACCCAGTACTTC | CATSRYAQVQETQYF
. | TRBJ2-1 | TRBV13 | . | TGTGCCAGCAGCCCCAAGAGGGACAATGAGCAGTTCTTC | CASSPKRDNEQFF
. | TRBJ1-2 | TRBV5-1 | . | TGCGCCAGCAGCCCCGGTGGCAGTCCGAGCTACACCTTC | CASSPGGSPSYTF
. | TRBJ2-4 | TRBV7-3 | few | TGTGCCAGCAGCCTAAGCGGGCCACTAGCCAAAAACATTCAGTACTTC | CASSLSGPLAKNIQYF
TRBD2 | TRBJ2-7 | TRBV9 | few | TGTGCCAGCAGCGAGCCGGGACTAGTTGACGAGCAGTACTTC | CASSEPGLVDEQYF
. | TRBJ1-2 | TRBV9 | few | TGTGCCAGCAGCGTAGGGAGGAAGACCCCTATCTATGGCTACACCTTC | CASSVGRKTPIYGYTF
TRBD2 | TRBJ2-3 | TRBV14 | . | TGTGCCAGCAGCCAAGATATAATAGGACTAGCGGGTTTCACAGATACGCAGTATTTT | CASSQDIIGLAGFTDTQYF
TRBD1 | TRBJ2-5 | TRBV12-3/TRBV12-4 | . | TGTGCCAGCAGTTTAGGGCCGGACAGGCGCGATCAAGAGACCCAGTACTTC | CASSLGPDRRDQETQYF
. | TRBJ2-5 | TRBV29-1 | . | TGCAGCGTTGTCGGCAGGGGCCAAGAGACCCAGTACTTC | CSVVGRGQETQYF
. | TRBJ1-2 | TRBV4-1 | . | TGCGCCAGCAGCCAAGAGGGGTCACCGGCGAGCCCCTATGGCTACACCTTC | CASSQEGSPASPYGYTF